The clone carrying this T cell receptor (beta chain) was detected only a few times. Its antigen is undetermined. V lost 1 base to trimming and J lost 7 bases, with 13 bases between them. The length of the CDR3 is 14 residues. CDR1 and CDR2 from the germline V gene are SGHNT and YENEEA. MiXCR was run by TCRdb on the reads, yielding one entry per CDR3 protein. This table has a few hundred thousand distinct CDR3 sequences, 33% appearing once. This entry belongs to a study of T cell repertoires in cytomegalovirus infection. Study in general: Shared public TCR beta signatures pointed to both CMV infection and a matching HLA type.

Study results and caveats: Dominating the ex vivo response were HLA-C-restricted CMV-specific TCR beta clonotypes. Pooled public TCR beta family frequency picked out CMV carriers with the relevant HLA.

The origin of this receptor is a human donor in good health (CMV status not recorded). Some clones in this sample may be carry-over from other donors' samples. The chain employs TRBV11-3 and TRBJ1-2; D perhaps matches TRBD1 (6 bases). Material: cultured PBMCs, obtained from culture after CMV antigen stimulation. The DNA of the CDR3 is TGTGCCAGCAGCTTAGTCGGCAGGGGAATTGGCTACACCTTC. It translates to CASSLVGRGIGYTF.